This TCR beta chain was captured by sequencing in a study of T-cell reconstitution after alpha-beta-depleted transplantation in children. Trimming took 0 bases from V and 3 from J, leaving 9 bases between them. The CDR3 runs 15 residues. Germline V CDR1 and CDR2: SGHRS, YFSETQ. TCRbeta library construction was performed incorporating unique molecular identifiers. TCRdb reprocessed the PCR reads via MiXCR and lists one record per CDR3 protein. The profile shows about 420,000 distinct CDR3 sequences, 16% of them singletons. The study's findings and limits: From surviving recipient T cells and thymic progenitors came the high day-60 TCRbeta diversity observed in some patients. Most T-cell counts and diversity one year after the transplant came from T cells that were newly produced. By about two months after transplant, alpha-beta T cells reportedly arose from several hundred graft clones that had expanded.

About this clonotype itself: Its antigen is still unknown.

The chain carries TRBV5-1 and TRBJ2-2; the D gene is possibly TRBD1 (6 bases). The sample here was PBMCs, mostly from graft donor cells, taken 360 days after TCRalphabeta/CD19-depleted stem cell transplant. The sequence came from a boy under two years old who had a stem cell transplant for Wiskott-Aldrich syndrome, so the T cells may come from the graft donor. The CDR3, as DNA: TGCGCCAGCAGCTTGGGGGCAGGGGACACCGGGGAGCTGTTTTTT. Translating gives CASSLGAGDTGELFF.